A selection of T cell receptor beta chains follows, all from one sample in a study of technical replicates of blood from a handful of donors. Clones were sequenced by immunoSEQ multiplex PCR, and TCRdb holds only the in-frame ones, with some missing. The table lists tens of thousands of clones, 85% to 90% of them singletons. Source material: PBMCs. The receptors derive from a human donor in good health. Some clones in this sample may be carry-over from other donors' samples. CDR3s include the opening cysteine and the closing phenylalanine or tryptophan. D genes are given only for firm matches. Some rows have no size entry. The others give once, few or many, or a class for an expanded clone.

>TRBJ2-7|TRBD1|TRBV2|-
CASSETRPGTGKYEQYF
TGTGCCAGCAGTGAAACCCGACCCGGGACAGGGAAATACGAGCAGTACTTC
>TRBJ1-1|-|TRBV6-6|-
CASRVQGYTEAFF
TGTGCCAGCAGAGTACAGGGATACACTGAAGCTTTCTTT
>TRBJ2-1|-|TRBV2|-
CASSEQGLNEQFF
TGTGCCAGCAGTGAGCAGGGCCTCAATGAGCAGTTCTTC
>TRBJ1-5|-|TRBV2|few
CASRDPQGYSNQPQHF
TGTGCCAGCAGAGACCCTCAGGGTTATAGCAATCAGCCCCAGCATTTT
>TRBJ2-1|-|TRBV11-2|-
CASSLPGFKPEQFF
TGTGCCAGCAGCCTACCGGGGTTTAAGCCTGAGCAGTTCTTC
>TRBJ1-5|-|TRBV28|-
CASSEVGNQPQHF
TGTGCCAGCAGTGAGGTTGGCAATCAGCCCCAGCATTTT
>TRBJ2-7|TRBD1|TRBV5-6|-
CASSQIGQGSNEQYF
TGTGCCAGCAGCCAGATCGGACAGGGCTCTAACGAGCAGTACTTC
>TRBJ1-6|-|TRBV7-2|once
CASSLFQVDDSPLHF
TGTGCCAGCAGCTTATTCCAGGTCGATGATTCACCCCTCCACTTT
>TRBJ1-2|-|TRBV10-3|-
CAISETQQGIGYTF
TGTGCCATCAGTGAGACACAACAGGGAATTGGCTACACCTTC
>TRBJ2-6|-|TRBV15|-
CATSRGDIGANVLTF
TGTGCCACCAGCAGAGGGGACATCGGGGCCAACGTCCTGACTTTC
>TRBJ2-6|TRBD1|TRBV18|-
CASSPWPDRAISGANVLTF
TGTGCCAGCTCACCTTGGCCGGACAGGGCCATCTCTGGGGCCAACGTCCTGACTTTC
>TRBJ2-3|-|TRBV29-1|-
CSATGTLTDTQYF
TGCAGCGCGACCGGGACTCTCACAGATACGCAGTATTTT
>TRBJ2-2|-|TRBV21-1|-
CASSKGTGLFTGELFF
TGTGCCAGCAGCAAAGGGACAGGGCTTTTCACCGGGGAGCTGTTTTTT
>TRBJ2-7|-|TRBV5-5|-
CASSLGRVKIGEQYF
TGTGCCAGCAGCTTGGGCAGGGTCAAGATCGGCGAGCAGTACTTC
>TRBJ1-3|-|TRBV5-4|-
CASSLDSSGNTIYF
TGTGCCAGCAGCTTAGACAGCTCTGGAAACACCATATATTTT
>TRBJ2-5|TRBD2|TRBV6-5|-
CASSFGGGYQETQYF
TGTGCCAGCAGTTTCGGGGGGGGGTACCAAGAGACCCAGTACTTC
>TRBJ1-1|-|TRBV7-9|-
CASSQMGGNAEAFF
TGTGCCAGCAGCCAGATGGGAGGAAACGCTGAAGCTTTCTTT
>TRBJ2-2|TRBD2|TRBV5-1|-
CASSYDPGLGAGELFF
TGCGCCAGCAGCTATGACCCGGGACTAGGAGCCGGGGAGCTGTTTTTT
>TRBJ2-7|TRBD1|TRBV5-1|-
CASSLEQGAYEQYF
TGCGCCAGCAGCTTGGAGCAGGGGGCCTACGAGCAGTACTTC
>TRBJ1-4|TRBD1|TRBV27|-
CASSRGQGGEKLFF
TGTGCCAGCAGCCGCGGACAGGGGGGGGAAAAACTGTTTTTT
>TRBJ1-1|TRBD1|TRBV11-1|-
CASSLAQGAGPTEAFF
TGTGCCAGCAGCTTAGCCCAGGGGGCTGGCCCCACTGAAGCTTTCTTT
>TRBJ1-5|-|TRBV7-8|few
CASSLAQGNQPQHF
TGTGCCAGCAGCTTAGCGCAGGGGAATCAGCCCCAGCATTTT
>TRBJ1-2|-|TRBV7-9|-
CASSQYGSLVYGYTF
TGTGCCAGCAGCCAATACGGGTCCCTAGTCTATGGCTACACCTTC
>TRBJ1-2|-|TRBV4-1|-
CASSQDLTRSADYGYTF
TGCGCCAGCAGCCAAGATCTTACGCGTTCCGCCGACTATGGCTACACCTTC
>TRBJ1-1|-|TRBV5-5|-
CASSLRVQGKAFF
TGTGCCAGCAGCTTGAGGGTGCAGGGAAAGGCTTTCTTT
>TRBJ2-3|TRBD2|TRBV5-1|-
CASSLGASGTSTDTQYF
TGCGCCAGCAGCTTGGGGGCTAGCGGGACTAGCACAGATACGCAGTATTTT
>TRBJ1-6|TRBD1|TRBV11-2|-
CASSLDPRQGKSAYNSPLHF
TGTGCCAGCAGCTTAGACCCCCGACAGGGGAAGAGCGCCTATAATTCACCCCTCCACTTT
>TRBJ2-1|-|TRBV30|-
CAWSGGLVRTPISYNEQFF
TGTGCCTGGAGCGGGGGGCTCGTCAGGACTCCTATCTCCTACAATGAGCAGTTCTTC